The source of this TCR beta chain is a study of human T cells and chemical hapten exposure. This clonotype was counted at least ten times. Antigen unknown. Stated time point: patch test 3, about 24 weeks after DPC sensitization. Treatment given: therapeutic diphenylcyclopropenone sensitization with weekly scalp DPC. Venepuncture was done earlier than the placement of each patch test. TCRdb re-derived calls from the RACE reads in MiXCR, one entry per CDR3 protein. The data contain over 80,000 distinct CDR3 sequences, approximately 10% of them singletons. General study findings and limits: The number of TCRs above 1 in 1000 frequency did not change after DPC sensitization. Alopecia was present in the donors, so their immune response may differ from healthy people's. Compared to controls, expanded TCRs made significantly more large clusters of similar CDR3s.

This TCR came from a woman in her thirties with alopecia areata. Some clones in this sample may be carry-over from other donors' samples. Sequenced here: whole blood, sampled in connection with sensitization to the hapten diphenylcyclopropenone (DPC).

As DNA, the CDR3 is TGCGCCAGCAGCCAAGATCTTCCCAGGGGGACTAAGACCTACGAGCAGTACTTC. As protein: CASSQDLPRGTKTYEQYF. The rearrangement joins TRBV4-1 to TRBJ2-7; D might be TRBD1 or TRBD2, each matching 7 bases. There are 18 residues in the CDR3. The germline gives CDR1 MGHRA, CDR2 YSYEKL. The V and J ends lost 0 bases and 2 bases respectively, with 20 bases between them.